These 21 T cell receptor beta chains originate from one sample sequenced in a study of metastatic and nonmetastatic thyroid tumors. TCRdb reanalyzed the PCR reads with MiXCR. The top ten clones hold 9.5% to 15% of a sample with about 23,000 clones, roughly a quarter of them seen once. Every patient was untreated before thyroid surgery. The source material was tumor tissue. The receptors were gathered from a male donor with papillary thyroid cancer or a benign thyroid nodule (not recorded which). Some clones in this sample may be carry-over from other donors' samples.

This clone was counted ten times or more. This chain links TRBV7-9 with TRBJ2-7; 9 nucleotides agree with TRBD1. CDR1 and CDR2 (germline): SEHNR, FQNEAQ (reference sequence). The junction had 9 bases not matched to a gene; V was cut back by 9 bases and J by 6 bases. The CDR3 is 13 amino acids. The chain's CDR3 is CASKPGQGGEQYF. CDR3 sequence (DNA): TGTGCCAGTAAACCGGGACAGGGTGGCGAGCAGTACTTC.

This clone was picked up many times. The chain joins TRBV7-2 to TRBJ2-5; 7 positions match TRBD2. The CDR3 has 15 residues. Losses at the gene ends were 3 bases for V and 2 bases for J; bases not matched to a gene: 6. Per the germline V gene, CDR1 is SGHTA and CDR2 is FQGNSA. The CDR3 DNA reads as TGTGCCAGCAGCTTGCGGGAGAGGAGGCAAGAGACCCAGTACTTC. Translated: CASSLRERRQETQYF.

This clone appeared many times. The DNA of the CDR3 is TGTGCCAGCAGCGCCCTCGCGAACACCGGGGAGCTGTTTTTT. Translating gives CASSALANTGELFF. J is TRBJ2-2 and V is TRBV6-4; D is undetermined. V shed 6 bases and J shed 0 bases, with 8 bases lying between them. The germline V gene has CDR1 MRHNA and CDR2 SNTAGT. The length of the CDR3 is 14 residues.

This chain connects TRBV6-2 or TRBV6-3 to TRBJ2-3, with a weak D call TRBD1 (6 bases). The CDR3 length is 15 residues. Germline CDR1 MNHEY, CDR2 SVGEGT. The CDR3 DNA follows: TGTGGAAGCAGAGCCCAGGGGTCCGTAACAGATACGCAGTATTTT. Encoded protein: CGSRAQGSVTDTQYF.

This clone was seen ten or more times. This CDR3 reads CASIGGSNTGELFF. In DNA, the CDR3 is TGTGCCAGCATCGGGGGCTCGAACACCGGGGAGCTGTTTTTT. This chain links TRBV28 with TRBJ2-2, with D perhaps TRBD1 or TRBD2 (6 bases each). The germline gives CDR1 MDHEN, CDR2 SYDVKM. V dropped 7 bases and J dropped 0 bases, with 9 bases sitting between them. The CDR3 is 14 amino acids. Full variable domain (outside the CDR3, taken from reference TRBV28 and TRBJ2-2): DVKVTQSSRYLVKRTGEKVFLECVQDMDHENMFWYRQDPGLGLRLIYFSYDVKMKEKGDIPEGYSVSREKKERFSLILESASTNQTSMYLCASIGGSNTGELFFGEGSRLTVL.

This clone was counted ten times or more. The gene calls are TRBV10-2 and TRBJ2-5; D is undetermined. The germline V and J ends were trimmed by 3 bases and 1 base, with 6 bases remaining between them. The CDR3 loop spans 13 amino acids. Germline V gene data show CDR1 as WSHSY and CDR2 as SAAADI. CDR3 sequence reads: CASSDGSQETQYF. The DNA for the CDR3 is TGCGCCAGCAGTGATGGCAGCCAAGAGACCCAGTACTTC.

For this clone: This CDR3 is also generated by other DNA sequences in the sample. V is TRBV12-5 and J is TRBJ2-2; a weak D match, TRBD2 (5 bases). Germline loops: CDR1 LGHNT, CDR2 FRNRAP. V lost 0 bases, J lost 4 bases, and 12 bases lay in between. The CDR3 is 16 amino acids. The DNA for the CDR3 is TGTGCTAGTGGTTTGGTACGGGGTGGGGTCACCGGGGAGCTGTTTTTT. Protein sequence: CASGLVRGGVTGELFF.

This chain connects TRBV11-2 to TRBJ2-3; D gene ambiguous. The CDR3 loop spans 15 amino acids. V shed 1 base and J shed 2 bases, with 10 bases lying between them. Germline V gene sequence: CDR1 SGHAT, CDR2 FQNNGV. CDR3 in DNA: TGTGCCAGCAGCTTAGTATCGTGGGACACAGATACGCAGTATTTT. This sequence encodes CASSLVSWDTDTQYF.

In this sample, this clone turned up many times. CDR3 nucleotides: TGCAGTGCTAGAGGGGACCTTTATCAGGGGTCGGATACGCAGTATTTT. As protein: CSARGDLYQGSDTQYF. The chain employs TRBV20-1 and TRBJ2-3; D is possibly TRBD1 (6 bases). From germline, CDR1 is DFQATT and CDR2 SNEGSKA (reference sequence). The CDR3 consists of 16 residues. With 1 base removed from V and 6 bases from J, the gap between germline ends came to 20 bases.

This clone was seen ten or more times. The V call is TRBV7-2, the J call TRBJ1-2; D is undetermined. CDR1 and CDR2 from the germline V gene are SGHTA and FQGNSA. The germline V and J ends were trimmed by 6 bases and 4 bases, with 15 bases remaining between them. The CDR3 loop spans 14 amino acids. The CDR3 DNA reads as TGTGCCAGCAGTGCCGGGAGGGAGGTCTATGGCTACACCTTC. Translated, it gives CASSAGREVYGYTF.

In this sample, this clone turned up many times. This may come from a read error, since a much larger clone is one base off. The chain is built from TRBV7-2 and TRBJ2-7; D remains ambiguous. In germline, CDR1 is SGHTA, CDR2 FQGNSA. The CDR3 runs to 11 residues. Trimming took off 2 bases at V and 6 bases at J, with 5 bases between the two ends. The CDR3 coding sequence is TGTGCCAGCAGCTTACATGTCGAGCAGTACTTC. It is translated as CASSLHVEQYF.

On this clone: One end of the junction varies from germline; a read error may be responsible. Distinct nucleotide sequences in the sample also encode this CDR3. The V call is TRBV27, the J call TRBJ2-2; weak D call: TRBD2 (5 bases). The germline CDR1 and CDR2 sequences are MNHEY and SMNVEV (reference sequence). There are 15 residues in the CDR3. The CDR3: CASSPERGSVGELFF. CDR3 in DNA: TGTGCCAGCAGTCCGGAGCGTGGAAGTGTCGGGGAGCTTTTTTTT.

This clone showed up many times. The sample holds other DNA sequences that translate to the same CDR3. This rearrangement joins TRBV11-1 to TRBJ2-5; 14 bases align to TRBD2. This CDR3 region has 18 residues. V trimming: 5 bases; J trimming: 0 bases; junction bases outside the gene matches: 8. Germline V gene sequence: CDR1 SGHAT, CDR2 FQDESV (reference sequence). In DNA form, the CDR3 reads TGTGCCAGCAGCCAGACTAGCGGGAGGGCCCCGTACCAAGAGACCCAGTACTTC. Translated, it gives CASSQTSGRAPYQETQYF.

This clone was seen at least ten times. Other DNA variants within this sample encode the same CDR3. The genes are TRBV6-1 and TRBJ2-1, with D tentatively TRBD2 (6 bases). Trimming left V 6 bases short and J 4 bases short, with 13 bases between. The length of the CDR3 is 14 residues. The germline gives CDR1 MNHNS, CDR2 SASEGT. The CDR3 region is CASSLRDSYNEQFF. CDR3 nucleotide sequence: TGTGCCAGCAGCCTACGGGACTCTTACAATGAGCAGTTCTTC.

At least ten counts were recorded for this clone. The chain combines TRBV4-3 with TRBJ2-2; possibly TRBD2 for D (5 bases). There are 17 residues in the CDR3. The germline gives CDR1 LGHNA, CDR2 YSLEER. V was shortened by 1 base and J by 7 bases, with 19 bases between the two germline ends. The CDR3 reads CASSQGSSGIRFGELFF. The CDR3 DNA is TGCGCCAGCAGCCAAGGATCGTCGGGAATCAGGTTCGGGGAGCTGTTTTTT.

By sample fraction, this clone is medium-sized (0.01 to 0.1%). The chain uses TRBV6-2 or TRBV6-3 and TRBJ2-7; D not certain. V shed 4 bases and J shed 9 bases, with 13 bases lying between them. The CDR3 is 12 residues long. The germline CDR1 and CDR2 sequences are MNHEY and SVGEGT. The CDR3 sequence: CASSSPSSGQYF. Here the CDR3 DNA reads TGTGCCAGCAGTTCCCCTTCGTCGGGGCAGTACTTC.

CDR3 coding DNA: TGTGCCAGCAGCTTAGCGGGGACAGCATACTCCTACGAGCAGTACTTC. Its protein product is CASSLAGTAYSYEQYF. The genes are TRBV7-2 and TRBJ2-7, with 7 bases lining up with TRBD1. Looked up from germline, CDR1 is SGHTA and CDR2 is FQGNSA. The junction had 5 bases not matched to a gene; V was cut back by 0 bases and J by 0 bases. The CDR3 is 16 amino acids. The whole variable domain, filled in from reference TRBV7-2 and TRBJ2-7, reads GAGVSQSPSNKVTEKGKDVELRCDPISGHTALYWYRQSLGQGLEFLIYFQGNSAPDKSGLPSDRFSAERTGGSVSTLTIQRTQQEDSAVYLCASSLAGTAYSYEQYFGPGTRLTVT.

The chain carries TRBV6-2 or TRBV6-3 and TRBJ1-2, with 9 bases aligning to TRBD1. CDR1 MNHEY and CDR2 SVGEGT come from the germline V gene. V lost 4 bases and J lost 5; bases outside the gene matches: 11. The CDR3 covers 16 residues. The CDR3 sequence: CASSSVTGTGSYGYTF. The CDR3 DNA reads as TGTGCCAGCAGTTCCGTAACCGGGACAGGGTCGTATGGCTACACCTTC.

This clone was seen repeatedly, ten times or more. A much larger clone sits a single nucleotide away, making a read error possible. Other DNA sequences from this sample encode an identical CDR3 as well. The V call is TRBV6-1, the J call TRBJ2-7; D gene uncertain. Germline V CDR1 and CDR2: MNHNS, SASEGT. There are 13 residues in the CDR3. CDR3 sequence: CASSEHYGYEQYF. CDR3 DNA: TGCGCCAGCAGTGAACATTACGGATACGAGCAGTACTTC.

Many counts were recorded for this clone. The chain has TRBV3-1 and TRBJ2-3, with 12 bases aligning to TRBD2. The CDR3 has 16 amino acids. Germline CDR1 LGHDT, CDR2 YNNKEL (reference sequence). The V gene end was trimmed by 7 bases and the J gene end by 4 bases; junction bases not matched to a gene: 9. The CDR3 loop reads CASTAASGRGPDTQYF. The CDR3 region has the DNA TGTGCCAGCACCGCTGCTAGCGGGAGGGGCCCAGATACGCAGTATTTT.

V usage is TRBV5-1 and J usage is TRBJ2-3; no firm D call. The V gene lost 1 base and the J gene lost 4 bases, with 16 bases spanning the gap. CDR3 length: 16 amino acids. CDR1 and CDR2 (germline): SGHRS, YFSETQ. The CDR3 loop is CASSLLVVEAADTQYF. The CDR3 coding sequence is TGCGCCAGCAGCTTGCTCGTGGTGGAAGCCGCAGATACGCAGTATTTT.